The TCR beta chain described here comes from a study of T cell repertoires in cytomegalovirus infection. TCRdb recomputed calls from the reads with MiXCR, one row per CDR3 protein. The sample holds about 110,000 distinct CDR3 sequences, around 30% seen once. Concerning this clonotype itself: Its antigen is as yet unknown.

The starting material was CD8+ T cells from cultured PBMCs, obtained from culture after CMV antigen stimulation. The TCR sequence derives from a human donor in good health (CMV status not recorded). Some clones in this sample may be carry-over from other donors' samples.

The CDR3 region has the DNA TGTGCCAGCAGGACCGGGGAGGGTGTCGGTGAAGCTTTCTTT. Protein: CASRTGEGVGEAFF. This chain connects TRBV12-3 or TRBV12-4 to TRBJ1-1, with no clear D. The ends were cut back, 6 bases at V and 7 bases at J, with 18 bases in the middle. This CDR3 has 14 amino acids.